The source of this T cell receptor beta chain is a study of blood T cell repertoires in COVID-19. Study context: The United States, Italy and Spain were the sources of the acute and convalescent COVID-19 samples.

Original handling: Nucleated cell number was recorded as an estimate derived from reference gene primer amplification. Repertoires were generated with immunoSEQ multiplex PCR, while TCRdb's copy carries only in-frame clones and drops some. V and J calls and clone size are given by that table; D and trimming were obtained from the DNA. Seen here are some 200,000 clones, about 95% observed once, and the top ten hold 0.6% to 0.8%. The sequence was collected from a young man with COVID-19, enrolled during active disease. Sequenced material: peripheral blood.

The CDR3 is CASVRDATNEKLFF. For the CDR3, the DNA is TGTGCCAGCGTCAGGGATGCAACTAATGAAAAACTGTTTTTT. This sequence joins TRBV2 and TRBJ1-4, with D possibly TRBD1 on 5 matching bases. Germline-derived CDR1 and CDR2 are SNHLY and FYNNEI. The CDR3 runs to 14 residues. The V and J ends lost 8 bases and 0 bases respectively, with 10 bases between them.